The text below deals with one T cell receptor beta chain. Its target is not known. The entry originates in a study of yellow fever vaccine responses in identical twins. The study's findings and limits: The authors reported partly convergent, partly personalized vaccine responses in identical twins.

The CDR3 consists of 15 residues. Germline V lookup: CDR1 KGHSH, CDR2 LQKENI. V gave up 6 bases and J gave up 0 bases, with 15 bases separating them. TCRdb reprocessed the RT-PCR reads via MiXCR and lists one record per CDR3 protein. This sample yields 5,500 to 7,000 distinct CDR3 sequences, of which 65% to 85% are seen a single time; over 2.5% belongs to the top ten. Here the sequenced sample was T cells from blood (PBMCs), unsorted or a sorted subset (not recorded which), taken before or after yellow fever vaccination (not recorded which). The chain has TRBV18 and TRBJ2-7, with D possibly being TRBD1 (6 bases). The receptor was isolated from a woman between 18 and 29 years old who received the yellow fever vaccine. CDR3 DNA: TGTGCCAGCTCCAACAGGGTGGGGTTCTCCTACGAGCAGTACTTC. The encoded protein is CASSNRVGFSYEQYF.